A selection of T cell receptor beta chains follows, all from one sample in a study of T cell responses to AZD1222 COVID-19 vaccine. The repertoire was sequenced with immunoSEQ multiplex PCR; TCRdb's copy has only in-frame clones and lacks some. The data hold roughly 120,000 clones, with under 95% observed a single time. Source: peripheral blood, taken 28 days after the second AZD1222 dose. The receptors shown here come from an adult who received the AZD1222 COVID-19 vaccine. CDR3s leave out the opening cysteine and the closing phenylalanine or tryptophan. The order of the fields is J gene, D gene, V gene, CDR3 protein. A D gene is named only where the DNA matches it firmly.

TRBJ2-7 | . | TRBV6-2/TRBV6-3 | ASSSSVGEQY
TRBJ2-1 | . | TRBV7-3 | ASSSYASNEQF
TRBJ2-5 | TRBD2 | TRBV4-1 | ASSQDGSPAGGYQETQY
TRBJ1-4 | . | TRBV28 | ASSLREQGGGEKLF
TRBJ2-3 | . | TRBV5-6 | ASSSRPGMTSTDTQY
TRBJ2-2 | . | TRBV5-1 | ASSLAQGSTGELF
TRBJ1-1 | . | TRBV9 | ASSVGQPGTEAF
TRBJ1-1 | . | TRBV7-2 | ASSLEFRGWSNTEAF
TRBJ2-1 | TRBD2 | TRBV5-1 | ASSLIAGERNEQF
TRBJ2-5 | . | TRBV5-1 | ASSAPGMPETQY
TRBJ2-7 | TRBD1 | TRBV24-1 | ATSEPGTASYEQY
TRBJ1-6 | . | TRBV12-5 | ASGLKTVDDSSYNSPLH
TRBJ2-7 | . | TRBV7-6 | ASSLRGPPAYEQY
TRBJ2-7 | . | TRBV7-8 | ASSLGPQGISKYEQY
TRBJ2-3 | . | TRBV14 | ASSSGLRLTDTQY
TRBJ2-4 | TRBD1 | TRBV30 | AWSGPGQTLA
TRBJ1-5 | . | TRBV19 | ASSITGVPNQPQH
TRBJ1-1 | . | TRBV6-5 | ASSYGAGWGTEAF
TRBJ2-6 | . | TRBV4-3 | ASSQELGGANVLT
TRBJ1-6 | . | TRBV2 | ASSVANNSPLH
TRBJ1-1 | . | TRBV10-3 | AISDFIGTEAF
TRBJ1-3 | TRBD1 | TRBV7-2 | ASSLTGGVDTIY
TRBJ1-2 | TRBD1 | TRBV15 | ATSRDQGQGMSYT
TRBJ2-3 | . | TRBV5-8 | ASSLRRGGPDTQY
TRBJ1-4 | . | TRBV5-8 | ASSLPRTRLATNEKLF
TRBJ1-1 | . | TRBV6-5 | ASRQTAERAF
TRBJ1-2 | . | TRBV9 | ASSGPNGDGFLVGYT
TRBJ1-2 | . | TRBV7-9 | ASSRGEGYT
TRBJ2-1 | . | TRBV21-1 | ASSKGYRFSYNEQF
TRBJ2-6 | TRBD1 | TRBV5-1 | ASSLRTGFLRSSGANVLT
TRBJ1-2 | TRBD1 | TRBV7-9 | ASKTGTADYGYT
TRBJ1-2 | . | TRBV5-5 | ASSLDRDYGYT
TRBJ1-2 | . | TRBV7-9 | ASSFDGNYGYT
TRBJ1-3 | . | TRBV4-2 | ASSPGTDTIY
TRBJ2-1 | TRBD2 | TRBV9 | ASSVGAGGGNEQF
TRBJ1-1 | TRBD1 | TRBV7-2 | ASSHGTDNTEAF
TRBJ1-2 | TRBD1 | TRBV28 | ASSFGTVRGYT
TRBJ1-2 | . | TRBV11-2 | ASSSSASYGYT
TRBJ2-1 | . | TRBV19 | ASSFLGGSYNEQF
TRBJ2-5 | TRBD2 | TRBV9 | ASSVSGDQETQY
TRBJ1-2 | . | TRBV25-1 | ASSEDVTYGYT
TRBJ2-2 | . | TRBV11-2 | ASSLVYGKGTGELF
TRBJ1-1 | . | TRBV29-1 | SATQRGGSMNTEAF
TRBJ1-6 | . | TRBV19 | ASSWGRGYSPLH
TRBJ2-5 | . | TRBV4-1 | ASSQDPEHGRTQY
TRBJ1-2 | . | TRBV6-1 | ASSERLGTYGYT
TRBJ1-2 | . | TRBV5-5 | ASSLQILKHGYT
TRBJ1-5 | . | TRBV27 | ASPRVGNQPQH
TRBJ2-5 | . | TRBV6-5 | ASSYPEETQY
TRBJ1-1 | . | TRBV5-4 | ASSPYTVTFGEAF
TRBJ2-1 | . | TRBV7-9 | ASSSSVSLYNEQF
TRBJ1-1 | . | TRBV14 | ASSSLMNTEAF